This entry lists 15 T cell receptor beta chains sequenced from one sample in a study of T-cell reconstitution after alpha-beta-depleted transplantation in children. During its preparation, the TCRbeta library received unique molecular identifiers. TCRdb re-derived calls from the PCR reads in MiXCR, one entry per CDR3 protein. The profile shows about 120,000 distinct CDR3 sequences, 10% to 13% of them singletons. The specimen was PBMCs, collected before TCRalphabeta/CD19-depleted stem cell transplant. These TCRs come from a boy between 2 and 15 years old with acute lymphoblastic leukemia, due to receive a stem cell transplant.

Many counts were recorded for this clonotype. This chain joins TRBV7-8 and TRBJ1-6; possible D gene TRBD1, 6 bases. CDR1 SGHVS and CDR2 FQNEAQ come from the germline V gene. Trimming removed 2 bases at V and 9 bases at J, with 17 bases between. This CDR3 is 16 amino acids long. Here the CDR3 reads CASSLLGGGQGSPLHF. The DNA for the CDR3 is TGTGCCAGCAGCTTATTAGGTGGGGGGCAGGGTTCACCCCTCCACTTT.

This clonotype was found many times. The V call is TRBV7-2, the J call TRBJ1-1; tentatively, D is TRBD1 (5 bases). The length of the CDR3 is 14 residues. Per germline, CDR1 SGHTA and CDR2 FQGNSA. Deletions cut 4 bases from V and 3 bases from J, with 12 bases between. This chain's CDR3 is CASSYGAGYTEAFF. The CDR3 bases are TGTGCCAGCAGCTACGGAGCAGGGTACACTGAAGCTTTCTTT.

A few counts support this clonotype. The chain carries TRBV5-1 and TRBJ2-7, with D uncertain. Per germline, CDR1 SGHRS and CDR2 YFSETQ. V was pared by 3 bases and J by 5 bases, with 9 bases between. This CDR3 comprises 12 residues. This CDR3 reads CASSWGGDEQYF. The CDR3 DNA sequence: TGCGCCAGCAGCTGGGGTGGCGACGAGCAGTACTTC.

The CDR3 loop reads CASNGYEQYF. The CDR3 DNA follows: TGTGCCAGCAACGGATACGAGCAGTACTTC. J is TRBJ2-7 and V is TRBV2, with D unclear. The V gene's germline CDR1 is SNHLY and CDR2 FYNNEI. V lost 7 bases to trimming and J lost 4 bases, with 5 bases between them. The CDR3 is made up of 10 amino acids.

In its sample, this clonotype was seen many times. The V and J genes are TRBV20-1 and TRBJ2-1; 8 nucleotides agree with TRBD2. The CDR3 is 13 residues long. The V gene's germline CDR1 is DFQATT and CDR2 SNEGSKA (reference sequence). The V and J ends lost 3 bases and 9 bases, in that order; junction bases with no gene match: 7. The CDR3 sequence is CSARGTRAGEQFF. CDR3 DNA sequence: TGCAGTGCTAGGGGGACTAGGGCTGGTGAGCAGTTCTTC.

This clonotype was recorded many times. The rearrangement links TRBV7-2 to TRBJ2-1, with 8 bases that match TRBD2. Germline CDR1 and CDR2: SGHTA and FQGNSA. Germline trimming cut 6 bases from V and 8 bases from J; bases unmatched to any gene: 15. The CDR3 length is 16 residues. CDR3 protein: CASSQTSVGLGYEQFF. CDR3 DNA sequence: TGTGCCAGCAGTCAGACTAGCGTGGGGTTGGGCTATGAGCAGTTCTTC.

CDR3 region: CASSLGFSSYNEQFF. Here the CDR3 DNA reads TGCGCCAGCAGCTTGGGGTTCAGCTCCTACAATGAGCAGTTCTTC. This chain joins TRBV5-1 and TRBJ2-1; D gene ambiguous. Trimming stripped 0 bases from V and 0 bases from J, with 7 bases between. This CDR3 has 15 amino acids. The V gene's germline CDR1 is SGHRS and CDR2 YFSETQ.

The table lists this clonotype with a few counts. The J gene is TRBJ1-1, the V gene TRBV18; D gene uncertain. This CDR3 comprises 13 residues. Germline V gene lookup returns CDR1 KGHSH and CDR2 LQKENI. Deletions cut 0 bases from V and 7 bases from J, with 9 bases between. CDR3 bases: TGTGCCAGCTCACCACCGATCAGACTTGAAGCTTTCTTT. As protein: CASSPPIRLEAFF.

This chain joins TRBV5-1 and TRBJ2-1, with D possibly matching TRBD1 (5 bases). The CDR3 is 14 residues long. The V end lost 3 bases, the J end lost 0 bases, and 7 bases lay between the germline ends. The germline V gene has CDR1 SGHRS and CDR2 YFSETQ. CDR3 nucleotides: TGCGCCAGCAGCTACAGGAGCTCCTACAATGAGCAGTTCTTC. Encoded protein: CASSYRSSYNEQFF. The full variable domain, rest sourced from reference TRBV5-1 and TRBJ2-1, is KAGVTQTPRYLIKTRGQQVTLSCSPISGHRSVSWYQQTPGQGLQFLFEYFSETQRNKGNFPGRFSGRQFSNSRSEMNVSTLELGDSALYLCASSYRSSYNEQFFGPGTRLTVL.

This clonotype occurred a few times. The rearrangement uses TRBV5-1 and TRBJ2-3; D is tentatively TRBD1 or TRBD2 (6 bases each). The germline V and J ends were trimmed by 0 bases and 5 bases, with 10 bases remaining between them. The germline V gene has CDR1 SGHRS and CDR2 YFSETQ. The CDR3 length is 14 residues. The DNA of the CDR3 is TGCGCCAGCAGCTTGGGGGGGGCCGGAGATACGCAGTATTTT. It yields the protein CASSLGGAGDTQYF. The entire variable domain, with the rest obtained from reference TRBV5-1 and TRBJ2-3, is as follows: KAGVTQTPRYLIKTRGQQVTLSCSPISGHRSVSWYQQTPGQGLQFLFEYFSETQRNKGNFPGRFSGRQFSNSRSEMNVSTLELGDSALYLCASSLGGAGDTQYFGPGTRLTVL.

The V gene is TRBV4-1, the J gene TRBJ2-1; TRBD2 aligns across 7 bases. Unmatched junction bases numbered 7, after V lost 1 base and J lost 4 bases. The germline gives CDR1 MGHRA, CDR2 YSYEKL. The length of the CDR3 is 16 residues. CDR3: CASSQGPSGFYNEQFF. In DNA form, the CDR3 reads TGCGCCAGCAGCCAAGGGCCTAGCGGTTTTTACAATGAGCAGTTCTTC.

This clonotype was seen more than once but under ten times. The V gene is TRBV7-8, the J gene TRBJ2-7; D remains unclear. The CDR3 is 12 amino acids. Trimming removed 3 bases from V and 7 bases from J, with 10 bases in between. Germline values: CDR1 SGHVS, CDR2 FQNEAQ. The DNA of the CDR3 is TGTGCCAGCAGCTTCTCGAGTAGGGAGCAGTACTTC. Residues: CASSFSSREQYF.

The chain joins TRBV6-2 or TRBV6-3 to TRBJ1-5; maybe TRBD1 (5 bases). Germline V gene sequence: CDR1 MNHEY, CDR2 SVGEGT. The CDR3 is made up of 16 amino acids. V dropped 1 base and J dropped 1 base, with 11 bases sitting between them. CDR3 DNA: TGTGCCAGCAGTTACTTGGGGCCGGGGAGCAATCAGCCCCAGCATTTT. Protein product: CASSYLGPGSNQPQHF.

This clonotype occurred many times. The V gene is TRBV20-1, the J gene TRBJ2-1; D is uncertain. Trimming cost V 3 bases and J 10 bases, with 13 bases left between them. Germline-derived CDR1 and CDR2 are DFQATT and SNEGSKA (reference sequence). This CDR3 comprises 12 residues. The CDR3 region is CSASGQAPEQFF. The CDR3 DNA is TGCAGTGCTAGCGGTCAGGCGCCCGAGCAGTTCTTC.

This CDR3 is CASSLVKFGTEAFF. The CDR3 nucleotides are TGTGCCAGCAGCTTAGTAAAATTTGGGACTGAAGCTTTCTTT. The V and J genes are TRBV7-9 and TRBJ1-1; D is unclear. Germline CDR1 and CDR2: SEHNR and FQNEAQ (reference sequence). V was cut by 1 base and J by 5 bases, with 11 bases left in between. The CDR3 totals 14 residues.